The 26 T cell receptor beta chains below come from one sample, sequenced in a study of blood T cells in healthy people across ages. A second PCR, run for about 6 to 11 cycles, used a sample-barcoded 5' primer plus a J-beta primer mix. MiXCR, run by TCRdb on the 5' RACE reads, gives a single entry per CDR3 protein. This table holds about 780,000 distinct CDR3 sequences, more than 35% found once. Sequenced sample: blood. The receptor source for this set is a man aged 80 or over in good health.

This sequence joins TRBV5-1 and TRBJ2-5, with 9 bases lining up with TRBD2. Germline V CDR1 and CDR2: SGHRS, YFSETQ. The J segment lost 11 bases and the V segment lost 0 bases, leaving 14 bases of the junction unmatched. The CDR3 is 16 residues long. The CDR3 loop reads CASSLGHASGIGEQYF. The CDR3 region has the DNA TGCGCCAGCAGCTTGGGCCATGCTAGCGGGATAGGTGAGCAGTACTTC. Complete variable domain (other parts from reference TRBV5-1 and TRBJ2-5): KAGVTQTPRYLIKTRGQQVTLSCSPISGHRSVSWYQQTPGQGLQFLFEYFSETQRNKGNFPGRFSGRQFSNSRSEMNVSTLELGDSALYLCASSLGHASGIGEQYFGPGTRLLVL.

This clonotype was detected a few times. The chain recombines TRBV29-1 with TRBJ1-2, with 8 bases matching TRBD1. Looked up from germline, CDR1 is SQVTM and CDR2 is ANQGSEA. The trim removed 5 bases at V and 1 base at J, leaving 6 bases unmatched. The CDR3 spans 14 residues. The DNA of the CDR3 is TGCAGCGTTCTGGACAGGGCTCTTAACTATGGCTACACCTTC. This translates into CSVLDRALNYGYTF.

This clonotype was detected many times. This chain joins TRBV27 and TRBJ2-5; 10 bases line up with TRBD2. Near its end, the DNA agrees better with TRBJ2-7, so the J call may be wrong. This CDR3 spans 15 amino acids. Germline V gene data show CDR1 as MNHEY and CDR2 as SMNVEV (reference sequence). The CDR3 protein is CATGNPLAGVDEQYF. Here the CDR3 DNA reads TGTGCCACCGGCAACCCTCTAGCGGGAGTTGACGAGCAGTACTTC.

As for this clonotype: This could be a read error, since a much larger clone is one nucleotide away. V is TRBV10-3 and J is TRBJ2-1; TRBD1 might be the D (5 bases). Trimming stripped 3 bases from V and 10 bases from J, with 10 bases between. Germline CDR1 is ENHRY and CDR2 is SYGVKD. This CDR3 region has 12 residues. Written as DNA, the CDR3 is TGTGCCATCAGTGACGACAGTTACGAGCAGTTCTTC. It translates to CAISDDSYEQFF.

Of note for this clonotype: This clone may be a read error of a much larger clone one base away. The genes are TRBV29-1 and TRBJ2-7; D is unresolved. The CDR3 contains 14 residues. V lost 6 bases and J 3 bases, leaving 18 bases between the germline ends. CDR1 is SQVTM, CDR2 ANQGSEA, per germline. CDR3 protein: CSVQTPSSFYEQYF. DNA for the CDR3: TGCAGCGTCCAAACACCATCGAGCTTCTACGAGCAGTACTTC.

The chain employs TRBV6-5 and TRBJ2-1, with 7 bases identical to TRBD2. The CDR3 is 13 residues long. V lost 0 bases, J lost 9 bases, and 2 bases stayed unmatched. CDR1 and CDR2 (germline): MNHEY, SVGAGI. The CDR3, as DNA: TGTGCCAGCAGTTACTCGAGGGAGGGTGAGCAGTTCTTC. Protein product: CASSYSREGEQFF.

The V gene is TRBV12-3 or TRBV12-4, the J gene TRBJ2-1; D unresolved. The V end was cut by 6 bases, the J end by 13 bases, with 19 bases between. The CDR3 length is 13 residues. DNA for the CDR3: TGTGCCAGCAGCACCGGATGGGTCGAGACCCAGTTCTTC. Encoded protein: CASSTGWVETQFF.

A remark on this clonotype: This sequence may be a read error, since a much larger clone differs from it by one base. V gene TRBV7-3 combines with J gene TRBJ2-7; 11 bases line up with TRBD2. Germline V gene data show CDR1 as SGHTA and CDR2 as FQGTGA. J gave up 7 bases and V 4 bases, and 15 bases lay outside the gene matches. This CDR3 is 17 amino acids long. CDR3 nucleotide sequence: TGTGCCAGCAGCTCCCGCCGACTAGCGGGGACGGAGAATGAGCAGTACTTC. Amino acids: CASSSRRLAGTENEQYF.

This clonotype was seen only a few times. V is TRBV6-2 or TRBV6-3 and J is TRBJ1-5; D uncertain. V dropped 1 base and J dropped 7 bases, with 14 bases sitting between them. Germline V gives CDR1 MNHEY, CDR2 SVGEGT. This CDR3 is 15 amino acids long. In nucleotides, the CDR3 is TGTGCCAGCAGTTACTGGGTGTCGGAAGTACAGCCCCAGCATTTT. Translating it yields CASSYWVSEVQPQHF.

This clonotype was seen ten or more times. The rearrangement links TRBV7-7 to TRBJ2-7; D is unresolved. The CDR3 is 14 amino acids. CDR1 SSHAT and CDR2 FNYEAQ come from the germline V gene (reference sequence). Trimming pared 4 bases from V and 0 bases from J, leaving 10 bases between. The CDR3 spells CASSSSSASYEQYF. The CDR3, as DNA: TGTGCCAGCAGCTCCTCGAGCGCCTCCTACGAGCAGTACTTC.

The J gene is TRBJ2-7, the V gene TRBV5-1, with TRBD2 matching over 10 bases. J was trimmed by 4 bases and V by 1 base; bases with no gene match: 8. Germline lookup yields CDR1 SGHRS and CDR2 YFSETQ. The CDR3 length is 16 residues. The CDR3 coding sequence is TGCGCCAGCAGCTTGTACCCTAGCGGGAGCCAGTACGAGCAGTACTTC. Its translation: CASSLYPSGSQYEQYF.

The sample holds a few counts of this clonotype. The rearrangement links TRBV6-2 or TRBV6-3 to TRBJ2-3; D unresolved. This CDR3 spans 16 amino acids. The V gene's germline CDR1 is MNHEY and CDR2 SVGEGT. V was cut by 3 bases and J by 1 base, with 14 bases left in between. This CDR3 is CASSYSWTDGTDTQYF. The CDR3 DNA reads as TGTGCCAGCAGTTATTCCTGGACGGACGGCACAGATACGCAGTATTTT.

The table lists this clonotype with many counts. V and J are TRBV7-2 and TRBJ2-4, with D unclear. The assigned J gene may be wrong: the sequence end matches TRBJ2-7 better. The CDR3 loop spans 12 amino acids. CDR1 and CDR2 from the germline V gene are SGHTA and FQGNSA. As DNA, the CDR3 is TGTGCCAGCAGCTCATCCTTCTACGAGCAGTACTTC. Translated, it gives CASSSSFYEQYF.

V gene TRBV10-1 combines with J gene TRBJ2-3; D possibly matches TRBD1 or TRBD2 (5 bases each). Germline V gives CDR1 WNHNN, CDR2 SYGVQD (reference sequence). V lost 5 bases to trimming and J lost 0 bases, with 18 bases between them. The CDR3 extends over 17 amino acids. This CDR3 is CASSTAAGTVSTDTQYF. The CDR3 nucleotides read TGCGCCAGCAGTACCGCTGCCGGGACGGTCAGCACAGATACGCAGTATTTT.

In this sample, this clonotype turned up a few times. V is TRBV20-1 and J is TRBJ1-1, with 9 bases identical to TRBD1. This CDR3 region has 10 residues. The germline gives CDR1 DFQATT, CDR2 SNEGSKA (reference sequence). V was clipped by 5 bases and J by 12 bases; unmatched bases: 4. As DNA, the CDR3 is TGCAGTGCTCCGGACAGGGGAACTTTCTTT. It translates to CSAPDRGTFF.

This chain joins TRBV7-2 and TRBJ2-1; D not certain. The CDR3 sequence is 13 residues long. V was pared by 4 bases and J by 9 bases, with 13 bases between. Germline CDR1 is SGHTA and CDR2 is FQGNSA. This chain's CDR3 is CASSSGPTFEQFF. In DNA form, the CDR3 reads TGTGCCAGCAGCTCAGGACCCACCTTTGAGCAGTTCTTC.

V and J are TRBV20-1 and TRBJ1-2; perhaps TRBD1 as D (5 bases). Per germline, CDR1 DFQATT and CDR2 SNEGSKA (reference sequence). The CDR3 length is 16 residues. V shed 2 bases and J shed 5 bases, with 21 bases lying between them. The CDR3 loop is CSARPSPQGAGYGYTF. The CDR3 DNA is TGCAGTGCTAGACCTTCCCCGCAAGGGGCGGGTTATGGCTACACCTTC.

V gene TRBV28 combines with J gene TRBJ2-5; perhaps TRBD1 as D (6 bases). The end of the DNA aligns better with TRBJ2-7, so the J call may be wrong. This CDR3 has 13 amino acids. Germline V gene lookup returns CDR1 MDHEN and CDR2 SYDVKM. CDR3 sequence: CASSFSGAYEQYF. CDR3 bases: TGTGCCAGCAGTTTCTCAGGGGCTTACGAGCAGTACTTC.

The genes are TRBV29-1 and TRBJ1-5, with 7 bases that match TRBD1. Germline V CDR1 and CDR2: SQVTM, ANQGSEA. Trimming removed 7 bases from V and 2 bases from J; junction bases left unmatched: 11. The CDR3 loop spans 15 amino acids. The CDR3 is CSASVGQGGNQPQHF. In nucleotides, the CDR3 is TGCAGCGCGAGTGTTGGGCAGGGGGGCAATCAGCCCCAGCATTTT.

A few counts support this clonotype. J is TRBJ2-7 and V is TRBV7-8; TRBD1 is a possible D gene (5 bases). The CDR3 length is 15 residues. Trimming pared 5 bases from V and 2 bases from J, leaving 16 bases between. Germline CDR1 SGHVS, CDR2 FQNEAQ. The CDR3 coding sequence is TGTGCCAGCAGCGTACTCAGGGCAAGAACCTACGAGCAGTACTTC. Translating gives CASSVLRARTYEQYF. Full variable domain (missing parts from reference TRBV7-8 and TRBJ2-7): GAGVSQSPRYKVAKRGQDVALRCDPISGHVSLFWYQQALGQGPEFLTYFQNEAQLDKSGLPSDRFFAERPEGSVSTLKIQRTQQEDSAVYLCASSVLRARTYEQYFGPGTRLTVT.

This clonotype came up a few times. The V call is TRBV12-3 or TRBV12-4, the J call TRBJ2-3; a weak D match, TRBD2 (5 bases). Trimming pared 5 bases from V and 4 bases from J, leaving 16 bases between. The CDR3 is made up of 15 amino acids. Here the CDR3 reads CASSDDPVGADTQYF. Here the CDR3 DNA reads TGTGCCAGCAGTGACGACCCGGTGGGAGCAGATACGCAGTATTTT.

This clonotype was seen a few times. The chain combines TRBV24-1 with TRBJ2-3; D is ambiguous. The CDR3 is 15 residues long. The V gene lost 4 bases and the J gene lost 6 bases, with 16 bases spanning the gap. Germline V gene sequence: CDR1 KGHDR, CDR2 SFDVKD. Here the CDR3 DNA reads TGTGCCACCAGTGACCCGAGGCCGACCGGTGATACGCAGTATTTT. Protein: CATSDPRPTGDTQYF.

This clonotype occurred many times. The DNA for the CDR3 is TGCGCCAGCAGCTTAATGGCTAGCGGAGACAATGAGCAGTTCTTC. Residues: CASSLMASGDNEQFF. This chain uses TRBV5-1 with TRBJ2-1; 7 bases agree with TRBD2. V lost 2 bases to trimming and J lost 5 bases; unmatched junction nucleotides: 7. The CDR3 contains 15 residues. Germline assignment: CDR1 SGHRS and CDR2 YFSETQ.

The chain links TRBV20-1 to TRBJ2-1; TRBD2 might be the D (6 bases). Germline V gives CDR1 DFQATT, CDR2 SNEGSKA (reference sequence). Between the trimmed V and J ends, which lost 7 bases and 5 bases, there was a span of 15 bases. The CDR3 runs 13 residues. This CDR3 reads CSGGVAVDNEQFF. The CDR3 DNA sequence: TGCAGTGGTGGGGTAGCGGTCGACAATGAGCAGTTCTTC.

This clonotype occurred a few times. V and J are TRBV6-2 or TRBV6-3 and TRBJ2-7; 10 positions agree with TRBD2. In germline, CDR1 is MNHEY, CDR2 SVGEGT. Germline trimming cut 4 bases from V and 2 bases from J; bases unmatched to any gene: 2. The CDR3 runs 14 residues. The CDR3 nucleotides read TGTGCCAGCAGTTTTGGACTAGCGGCCTACGAGCAGTACTTC. Translation gives CASSFGLAAYEQYF.

The chain is built from TRBV20-1 and TRBJ2-5, with 10 bases that match TRBD2. Trimming took 0 bases from V and 11 from J; bases not matched to a gene: 12. The CDR3 is made up of 15 amino acids. Germline CDR1 DFQATT, CDR2 SNEGSKA (reference sequence). The CDR3 is CSARELAGDLGEQYF. The CDR3 bases are TGCAGTGCTAGAGAGCTAGCGGGAGATTTGGGTGAGCAGTACTTC.